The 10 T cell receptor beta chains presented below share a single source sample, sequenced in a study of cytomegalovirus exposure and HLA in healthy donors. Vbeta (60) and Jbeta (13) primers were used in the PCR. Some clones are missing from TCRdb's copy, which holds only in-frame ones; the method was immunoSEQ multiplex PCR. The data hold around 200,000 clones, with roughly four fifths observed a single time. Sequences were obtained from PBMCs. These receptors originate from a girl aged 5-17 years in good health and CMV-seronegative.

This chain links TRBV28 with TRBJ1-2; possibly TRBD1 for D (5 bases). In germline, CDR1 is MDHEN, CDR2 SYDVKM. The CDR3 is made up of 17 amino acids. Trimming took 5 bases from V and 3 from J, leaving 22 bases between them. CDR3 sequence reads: CASSPLFGGEFYYGYTF. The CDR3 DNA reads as TGTGCCAGCAGTCCCCTGTTCGGGGGGGAATTTTACTATGGCTACACCTTC.

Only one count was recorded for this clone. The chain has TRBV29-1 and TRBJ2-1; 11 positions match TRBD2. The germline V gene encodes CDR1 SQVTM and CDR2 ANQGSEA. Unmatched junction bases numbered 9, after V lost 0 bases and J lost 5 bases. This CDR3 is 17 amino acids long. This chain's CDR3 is CSVEEEKSGLADNEQFF. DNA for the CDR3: TGCAGCGTTGAAGAAGAGAAGTCGGGACTAGCGGACAATGAGCAGTTCTTC.

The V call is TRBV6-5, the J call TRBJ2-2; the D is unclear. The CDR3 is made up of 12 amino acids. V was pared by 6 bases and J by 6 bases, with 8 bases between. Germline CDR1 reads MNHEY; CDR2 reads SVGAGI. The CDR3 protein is CASSQRAGELFF. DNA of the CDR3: TGTGCCAGCAGCCAACGAGCCGGGGAGCTGTTTTTT.

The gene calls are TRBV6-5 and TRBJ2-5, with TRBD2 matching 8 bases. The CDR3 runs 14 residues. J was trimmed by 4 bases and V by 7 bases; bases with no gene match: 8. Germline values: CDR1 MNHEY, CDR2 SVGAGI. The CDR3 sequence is CASIPGLASETQYF. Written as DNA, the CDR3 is TGTGCCAGCATCCCTGGACTAGCCTCAGAGACCCAGTACTTC.

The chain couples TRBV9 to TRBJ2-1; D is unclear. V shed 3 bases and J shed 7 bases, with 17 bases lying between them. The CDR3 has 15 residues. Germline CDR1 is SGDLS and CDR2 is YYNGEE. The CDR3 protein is CASSALQSSGNEQFF. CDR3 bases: TGTGCCAGCAGCGCCCTCCAATCTTCCGGGAATGAGCAGTTCTTC.

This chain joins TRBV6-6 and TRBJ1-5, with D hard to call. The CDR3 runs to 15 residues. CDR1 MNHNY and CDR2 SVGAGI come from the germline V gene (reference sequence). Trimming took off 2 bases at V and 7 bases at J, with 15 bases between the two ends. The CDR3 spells CASSYGRRVAQPQHF. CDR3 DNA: TGTGCCAGCAGTTACGGGAGGAGGGTGGCGCAGCCCCAGCATTTT.

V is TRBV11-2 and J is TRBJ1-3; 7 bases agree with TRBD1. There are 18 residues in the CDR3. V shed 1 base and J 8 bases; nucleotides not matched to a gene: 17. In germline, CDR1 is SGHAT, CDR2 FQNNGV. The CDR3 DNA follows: TGTGCCAGCAGCTTAGCCCTACGGGGCAGGGGGTATGGGGACACCATATATTTT. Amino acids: CASSLALRGRGYGDTIYF. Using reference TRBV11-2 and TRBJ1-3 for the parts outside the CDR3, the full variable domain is EAGVAQSPRYKIIEKRQSVAFWCNPISGHATLYWYQQILGQGPKLLIQFQNNGVVDDSQLPKDRFSAERLKGVDSTLKIQPAKLEDSAVYLCASSLALRGRGYGDTIYFGEGSWLTVV.

DNA of the CDR3: TGTGCCAGCACCTCGACTCCAGAGAACTATGGCTACACCTTC. As protein: CASTSTPENYGYTF. The chain employs TRBV27 and TRBJ1-2; D gene unclear. The CDR3 consists of 14 residues. Germline V gene data show CDR1 as MNHEY and CDR2 as SMNVEV (reference sequence). Trimming removed 7 bases at V and 2 bases at J, with 14 bases between.

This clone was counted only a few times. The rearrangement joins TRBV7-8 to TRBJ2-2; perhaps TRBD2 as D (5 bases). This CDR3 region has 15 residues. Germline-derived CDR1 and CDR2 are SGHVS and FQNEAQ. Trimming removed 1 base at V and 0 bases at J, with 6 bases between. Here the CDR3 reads CASSLERSNTGELFF. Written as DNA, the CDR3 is TGTGCCAGCAGCTTAGAGCGGTCGAACACCGGGGAGCTGTTTTTT. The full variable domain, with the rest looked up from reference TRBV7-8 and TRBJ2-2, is GAGVSQSPRYKVAKRGQDVALRCDPISGHVSLFWYQQALGQGPEFLTYFQNEAQLDKSGLPSDRFFAERPEGSVSTLKIQRTQQEDSAVYLCASSLERSNTGELFFGEGSRLTVL.

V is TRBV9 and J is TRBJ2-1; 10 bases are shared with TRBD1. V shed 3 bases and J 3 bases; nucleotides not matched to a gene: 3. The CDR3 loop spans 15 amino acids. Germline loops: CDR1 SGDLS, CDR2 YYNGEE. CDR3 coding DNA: TGTGCCAGCAGCGCCCGGGACAGGGGCTACAATGAGCAGTTCTTC. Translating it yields CASSARDRGYNEQFF.